The 31 T cell receptor beta chains reported below all come from one sample, sequenced in a study of blood T cells in healthy people across ages. For the second PCR, which ran for about 7 to 12 cycles, a sample-barcoded 5' primer and a J-beta primer mix were used. TCRdb re-called the 5' RACE reads with MiXCR, one entry per CDR3 protein. The repertoire holds a few hundred thousand distinct CDR3 sequences, with approximately 26% as singletons. The same data also went into a second study, on T cells of mothers and their children.

Sequenced input: blood. The receptors here all came from a boy aged 2-15 years in good health.

This clonotype was observed a handful of times. The chain employs TRBV20-1 and TRBJ2-2, with 10 bases aligning to TRBD2. Trimming at V came to 1 base and at J to 6 bases, leaving 2 bases not matched to a gene. There are 14 residues in the CDR3. Germline V gives CDR1 DFQATT, CDR2 SNEGSKA (reference sequence). CDR3 sequence (DNA): TGCAGTGCTAGAGGGACTAGCGGACCCGGGGAGCTGTTTTTT. Its translation: CSARGTSGPGELFF.

This clonotype has just a few counts. The chain is built from TRBV7-2 and TRBJ2-7; D is ambiguous. Deletions cut 1 base from V and 3 bases from J, with 16 bases between. The CDR3 runs 16 residues. Germline V CDR1 and CDR2: SGHTA, FQGNSA. The DNA for the CDR3 is TGTGCCAGCAGCTTAGGACCGAGGCTTCCCTACTACGAGCAGTACTTC. This sequence encodes CASSLGPRLPYYEQYF.

V gene TRBV9 combines with J gene TRBJ1-6; 7 bases are shared with TRBD1. With 4 bases clipped from V and 15 bases from J, the junction kept 7 bases outside the gene matches. CDR3 length: 12 amino acids. CDR1 is SGDLS and CDR2 is YYNGEE in the germline V gene. CDR3: CASSSRDSFLHF. The DNA of the CDR3 is TGTGCCAGCAGCTCAAGGGACAGTTTCCTCCACTTT.

This clonotype appeared once. The genes are TRBV10-1 and TRBJ1-2; D not certain. V was clipped by 2 bases and J by 7 bases, with 11 bases between them. CDR1 WNHNN and CDR2 SYGVQD come from the germline V gene (reference sequence). The CDR3 has 13 residues. The CDR3 loop reads CASSEAGSRGYTF. In nucleotides, the CDR3 is TGCGCCAGCAGTGAGGCAGGTTCACGTGGCTACACCTTC.

The chain uses TRBV9 and TRBJ2-6; the D gene could be TRBD1 or TRBD2 (5 bases each). The CDR3 sequence is 19 residues long. Trimming pared 4 bases from V and 0 bases from J, leaving 20 bases between. The germline gives CDR1 SGDLS, CDR2 YYNGEE. CDR3 nucleotides: TGTGCCAGCAGCTTATACCACGGGGCGGACAACTCTGGGGCCAACGTCCTGACTTTC. Protein: CASSLYHGADNSGANVLTF.

This sequence joins TRBV12-5 and TRBJ1-1; the D is unclear. The CDR3 length is 12 residues. Between the trimmed V and J ends, which lost 6 bases and 5 bases, there was a span of 10 bases. Germline loops: CDR1 LGHNT, CDR2 FRNRAP. In DNA form, the CDR3 reads TGTGCTAGTGGCCTAGGGAGGACTGAAGCTTTCTTT. Translation: CASGLGRTEAFF.

Regarding this clonotype: Germline and junction disagree at one end, which may indicate a read error. The chain recombines TRBV27 with TRBJ1-4, with TRBD1 as a possible D gene (6 bases). The CDR3 is 13 residues long. The germline gives CDR1 MNHEY, CDR2 SMNVEV (reference sequence). The CDR3 DNA reads TGTGCCAGCAGGGACAGCAAAAATGAAAAACCGTTTTTT. Amino acids: CASRDSKNEKPFF.

The rearrangement links TRBV7-3 to TRBJ2-3; 10 bases are a match to TRBD2. V lost 3 bases to trimming and J lost 1 base; unmatched junction nucleotides: 4. Germline V gene sequence: CDR1 SGHTA, CDR2 FQGTGA. This CDR3 is 16 amino acids long. The CDR3 region is CASSFGTSVGTDTQYF. The CDR3 DNA reads as TGTGCCAGCAGCTTCGGGACTAGCGTGGGCACAGATACGCAGTATTTT.

This clonotype was recorded a few times. V gene TRBV7-8 combines with J gene TRBJ1-1; no clear D gene. CDR3 length: 11 residues. V dropped 3 bases and J dropped 4 bases, with 3 bases sitting between them. Germline V gene lookup returns CDR1 SGHVS and CDR2 FQNEAQ. The CDR3 DNA reads as TGTGCCAGCAGCTTTTCCACTGAAGCTTTCTTT. This encodes CASSFSTEAFF.

The chain recombines TRBV27 with TRBJ2-4; a weak D match, TRBD2 (6 bases). Germline V lookup: CDR1 MNHEY, CDR2 SMNVEV (reference sequence). V was shortened by 4 bases and J by 2 bases, with 12 bases between the two germline ends. CDR3 length equals 15 residues. For the CDR3, the DNA is TGTGCCAGCAGTTCAATTGGGGGGACCAAAAACATTCAGTACTTC. Translated: CASSSIGGTKNIQYF.

This clonotype was observed a handful of times. The rearrangement links TRBV29-1 to TRBJ2-5, with D maybe TRBD2 (7 bases). Germline CDR1 and CDR2: SQVTM and ANQGSEA. This CDR3 region has 12 residues. Trimming cost V 7 bases and J 2 bases, with 11 bases left between them. The CDR3 here is CSGGGWQETQYF. The CDR3 DNA sequence: TGCAGCGGGGGGGGCTGGCAAGAGACCCAGTACTTC.

The gene calls are TRBV18 and TRBJ2-5; no definite D call. Per the germline V gene, CDR1 is KGHSH and CDR2 is LQKENI. V was cut by 1 base and J by 2 bases, with 8 bases left in between. This CDR3 has 14 amino acids. The CDR3 region is CASSPLVTQETQYF. The CDR3 DNA reads TGTGCCAGCTCACCACTAGTGACTCAAGAGACCCAGTACTTC. The full variable domain, rest sourced from reference TRBV18 and TRBJ2-5, is NAGVMQNPRHLVRRRGQEARLRCSPMKGHSHVYWYRQLPEEGLKFMVYLQKENIIDESGMPKERFSAEFPKEGPSILRIQQVVRGDSAAYFCASSPLVTQETQYFGPGTRLLVL.

V is TRBV5-5 and J is TRBJ2-7; D ambiguous. V gave up 1 base and J gave up 7 bases, with 9 bases separating them. This CDR3 is 12 amino acids long. The germline V gene has CDR1 SGHKS and CDR2 YYEKEE (reference sequence). The DNA of the CDR3 is TGTGCCAGCAGCTTGTATGTGGGTGAGCAGTACTTC. It specifies CASSLYVGEQYF.

This sequence joins TRBV29-1 and TRBJ2-3, with 7 bases lining up with TRBD2. V shed 4 bases, J shed 3 bases, and the junction held 7 bases outside the gene matches. The CDR3 is 14 residues long. Germline-derived CDR1 and CDR2 are SQVTM and ANQGSEA. CDR3 in amino acids: CSVGGEGLTDTQYF. CDR3 nucleotides: TGCAGCGTTGGGGGGGAGGGCCTAACAGATACGCAGTATTTT.

This clonotype was seen more than once but under ten times. The genes are TRBV30 and TRBJ1-3; possible D gene TRBD1, 5 bases. Germline CDR1 GTSNPN, CDR2 SVGIG (reference sequence). V was shortened by 3 bases and J by 10 bases, with 10 bases between the two germline ends. The CDR3 contains 11 residues. CDR3 region: CAWSLGGTIYF. DNA of the CDR3: TGTGCCTGGAGCCTGGGGGGTACCATATATTTT.

Of note for this clonotype: The missing conserved phenylalanine or tryptophan at the end of this CDR3 makes a read error likely. The chain links TRBV6-5 to TRBJ2-7; 7 nucleotides line up with TRBD2. Unmatched junction bases numbered 7, after V lost 2 bases and J lost 0 bases. This CDR3 comprises 16 residues. CDR1 is MNHEY, CDR2 SVGAGI, per germline. CDR3 loop: CASSYTAGANSYEQYL. CDR3 DNA: TGTGCCAGCAGTTACACCGCGGGAGCTAACTCCTACGAGCAGTACCTC.

The rearrangement uses TRBV7-9 and TRBJ1-4; the match to TRBD1 covers 7 bases. The junction had 8 bases not matched to a gene; V was cut back by 6 bases and J by 10 bases. The CDR3 extends over 13 amino acids. Germline V gene sequence: CDR1 SEHNR, CDR2 FQNEAQ (reference sequence). The CDR3 spells CASRTGEGGKLFF. The DNA for the CDR3 is TGTGCCAGCAGAACAGGGGAAGGGGGAAAACTGTTTTTT.

The sample holds a few counts of this clonotype. The chain couples TRBV6-5 to TRBJ2-7; 12 nucleotides match TRBD2. CDR1 and CDR2 (germline): MNHEY, SVGAGI. J gave up 0 bases and V 6 bases, and 3 bases lay outside the gene matches. CDR3 length: 15 residues. CDR3 in DNA: TGTGCCAGCAGCGGACTAGCGGGGAACTCCTACGAGCAGTACTTC. Translation gives CASSGLAGNSYEQYF.

The V and J genes are TRBV12-3 or TRBV12-4 and TRBJ1-4; D gene ambiguous. The CDR3 extends over 13 amino acids. Trimming pared 3 bases from V and 6 bases from J, leaving 8 bases between. For the CDR3, the DNA is TGTGCCAGCAGTTTGGTCTCAGATGAAAAACTGTTTTTT. It specifies CASSLVSDEKLFF.

This clonotype was seen a handful of times. The chain uses TRBV6-4 and TRBJ2-1, with 11 bases fitting TRBD1. Germline loops: CDR1 MRHNA, CDR2 SNTAGT. V lost 3 bases, J lost 6 bases, and 4 bases stayed unmatched. The CDR3 totals 15 residues. The CDR3 is CASSEGQGAGNEQFF. CDR3 in DNA: TGTGCCAGCAGTGAAGGACAGGGGGCAGGCAATGAGCAGTTCTTC.

V and J are TRBV6-5 and TRBJ1-2, with TRBD1 identical over 7 bases. CDR3 size: 17 residues. V lost 0 bases, J lost 2 bases, and 9 bases stayed unmatched. Germline V gives CDR1 MNHEY, CDR2 SVGAGI. CDR3 coding DNA: TGTGCCAGCAGTTACTCAGGGGGCGAGGGGGTCAACTATGGCTACACCTTC. This translates into CASSYSGGEGVNYGYTF.

This clonotype was observed a handful of times. The chain links TRBV20-1 to TRBJ1-1; TRBD1 matches at 8 bases. Germline CDR1 DFQATT, CDR2 SNEGSKA (reference sequence). CDR3 length: 13 residues. V lost 6 bases to trimming and J lost 0 bases; unmatched junction nucleotides: 3. The CDR3 DNA reads as TGCAGTGCCCGGGGACAGGTGAACACTGAAGCTTTCTTT. Its translation is CSARGQVNTEAFF.

In its sample, this clonotype was seen once. The chain carries TRBV7-2 and TRBJ2-2; TRBD2 aligns across 9 bases. J lost 7 bases, V lost 0 bases, and 3 bases had no gene match. CDR3 length: 15 amino acids. Germline CDR1 reads SGHTA; CDR2 reads FQGNSA. CDR3 in amino acids: CASSLAAGGIGELFF. CDR3 sequence (DNA): TGTGCCAGCAGCTTAGCAGCGGGAGGAATCGGGGAGCTGTTTTTT.

The chain is built from TRBV27 and TRBJ2-5; D ambiguous. Trimming pared 2 bases from V and 4 bases from J, leaving 11 bases between. The CDR3 covers 14 residues. Per germline, CDR1 MNHEY and CDR2 SMNVEV (reference sequence). CDR3 protein: CASSLGVAPETQYF. CDR3 sequence (DNA): TGTGCCAGCAGTTTAGGAGTAGCTCCAGAGACCCAGTACTTC.

V is TRBV27 and J is TRBJ2-1, with TRBD2 matching over 10 bases. Losses at the gene ends were 1 base for V and 4 bases for J; bases not matched to a gene: 7. Germline CDR1 is MNHEY and CDR2 is SMNVEV (reference sequence). The CDR3 spans 17 residues. The CDR3 DNA sequence: TGTGCCAGCAGTTTATTTCCTAGCGGGGGAGGTTACAATGAGCAGTTCTTC. This translates into CASSLFPSGGGYNEQFF.

The chain employs TRBV7-2 and TRBJ2-7; weak D call: TRBD2 (5 bases). The V end lost 1 base, the J end lost 3 bases, and 10 bases lay between the germline ends. The CDR3 length is 14 residues. Germline CDR1 and CDR2: SGHTA and FQGNSA. The CDR3 DNA follows: TGTGCCAGCAGCTTAGGCAGCGGCGGCTACGAGCAGTACTTC. This sequence encodes CASSLGSGGYEQYF. Filled out from reference TRBV7-2 and TRBJ2-7, the complete variable domain reads GAGVSQSPSNKVTEKGKDVELRCDPISGHTALYWYRQSLGQGLEFLIYFQGNSAPDKSGLPSDRFSAERTGGSVSTLTIQRTQQEDSAVYLCASSLGSGGYEQYFGPGTRLTVT.

The chain has TRBV12-3 or TRBV12-4 and TRBJ1-6; 8 nucleotides agree with TRBD1. The CDR3 contains 15 residues. V was pared by 5 bases and J by 7 bases, with 7 bases of the junction left unmatched. CDR3 region: CASSPDRATNSPLHF. Here the CDR3 DNA reads TGTGCCAGCAGTCCGGACAGGGCCACGAATTCACCCCTCCACTTT.

Remarks on this clonotype: At one boundary the junction diverges from the germline segment, which might be a read error. CDR3 protein: CASSVVARGETQHF. DNA of the CDR3: TGTGCCAGCAGCGTAGTGGCCCGTGGAGAGACCCAGCACTTC. V gene TRBV9 combines with J gene TRBJ2-5; the D is unclear. Germline CDR1 is SGDLS and CDR2 is YYNGEE. The CDR3 runs to 14 residues.

CDR3 region: CASSGSLVEQYF. CDR3 DNA: TGTGCCAGCAGCGGGAGTCTTGTCGAGCAGTACTTC. V gene TRBV6-6 combines with J gene TRBJ2-1; possible D gene TRBD2, 6 bases. The end of the DNA is better explained by TRBJ2-7, so the J call may be wrong. The CDR3 is 12 amino acids. Germline CDR1 is MNHNY and CDR2 is SVGAGI (reference sequence).

The V call is TRBV5-5, the J call TRBJ1-2; 8 bases match TRBD1. Germline V gene lookup returns CDR1 SGHKS and CDR2 YYEKEE (reference sequence). The CDR3 is made up of 15 amino acids. J lost 4 bases, V lost 4 bases, and 9 bases had no gene match. The CDR3: CASSPTGDKGYGYTF. CDR3 nucleotide sequence: TGTGCCAGCAGCCCGACAGGGGATAAGGGCTATGGCTACACCTTC. The whole variable domain, filled in from reference TRBV5-5 and TRBJ1-2, reads DAGVTQSPTHLIKTRGQQVTLRCSPISGHKSVSWYQQVLGQGPQFIFQYYEKEERGRGNFPDRFSARQFPNYSSELNVNALLLGDSALYLCASSPTGDKGYGYTFGSGTRLTVV.

The chain is built from TRBV7-8 and TRBJ2-5; D possibly corresponds to TRBD1 (5 bases). CDR1 SGHVS and CDR2 FQNEAQ come from the germline V gene. This CDR3 contains 13 residues. Trimming pared 3 bases from V and 5 bases from J, leaving 10 bases between. The CDR3 bases are TGTGCCAGCAGCTTTGACAGTTTGGAGACCCAGTACTTC. It translates to CASSFDSLETQYF.